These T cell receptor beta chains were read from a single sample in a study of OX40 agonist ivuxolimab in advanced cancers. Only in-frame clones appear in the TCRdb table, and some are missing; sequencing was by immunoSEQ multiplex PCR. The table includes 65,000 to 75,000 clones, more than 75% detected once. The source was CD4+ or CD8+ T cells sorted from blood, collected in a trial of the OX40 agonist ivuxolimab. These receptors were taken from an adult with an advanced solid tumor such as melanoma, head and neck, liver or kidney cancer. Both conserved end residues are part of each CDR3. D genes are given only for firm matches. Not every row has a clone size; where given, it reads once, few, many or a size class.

CDR3 protein: CASSLGRWRGRNEQFF; CDR3 DNA: TGTGCCAGCAGTTTAGGGCGGTGGCGGGGGCGCAATGAGCAGTTCTTC; V gene: TRBV27; D gene: -; J gene: TRBJ2-1; clone size: -
CDR3 protein: CASSSGQGHGELFF; CDR3 DNA: TGTGCCAGTAGTTCAGGACAGGGCCACGGGGAGCTGTTTTTT; V gene: TRBV19; D gene: TRBD1; J gene: TRBJ2-2; clone size: -
CDR3 protein: CATSKRTGAGANVLTF; CDR3 DNA: TGTGCCACCAGCAAGAGGACAGGGGCTGGGGCCAACGTCCTGACTTTC; V gene: TRBV15; D gene: TRBD1; J gene: TRBJ2-6; clone size: -
CDR3 protein: CASSRGGRTGELFF; CDR3 DNA: TGTGCCAGCAGTAGGGGGGGCCGCACCGGGGAGCTGTTTTTT; V gene: TRBV28; D gene: -; J gene: TRBJ2-2; clone size: -
CDR3 protein: CANSLVIDQPQHF; CDR3 DNA: TGTGCCAACAGCTTAGTTATCGATCAGCCCCAGCATTTT; V gene: TRBV7-2; D gene: -; J gene: TRBJ1-5; clone size: once
CDR3 protein: CASRRGNYNEQFF; CDR3 DNA: TGTGCCAGCAGGAGAGGGAACTACAATGAGCAGTTCTTC; V gene: TRBV6-5; D gene: -; J gene: TRBJ2-1; clone size: once
CDR3 protein: CASSITGADTEAFF; CDR3 DNA: TGTGCCAGTAGTATAACCGGGGCCGACACTGAAGCTTTCTTT; V gene: TRBV19; D gene: -; J gene: TRBJ1-1; clone size: once
CDR3 protein: CASSFRRNTEAFF; CDR3 DNA: TGCGCCAGCAGCTTCAGGCGAAACACTGAAGCTTTCTTT; V gene: TRBV5-1; D gene: -; J gene: TRBJ1-1; clone size: -
CDR3 protein: CASSPNSLGTNEKLFF; CDR3 DNA: TGTGCCAGCTCACCAAACAGTCTGGGTACTAATGAAAAACTGTTTTTT; V gene: TRBV18; D gene: -; J gene: TRBJ1-4; clone size: -
CDR3 protein: CASSDRGYRETQYF; CDR3 DNA: TGTGCCAGCAGCGACAGGGGGTATCGGGAGACCCAGTACTTC; V gene: TRBV27; D gene: TRBD1; J gene: TRBJ2-5; clone size: -
CDR3 protein: CASSSKGQYNSPLHF; CDR3 DNA: TGTGCCAGCTCATCAAAGGGACAGTATAATTCACCCCTCCACTTT; V gene: TRBV18; D gene: TRBD1; J gene: TRBJ1-6; clone size: -
CDR3 protein: CASSFRREAFF; CDR3 DNA: TGTGCCAGCAGTTTCCGCCGTGAAGCTTTCTTT; V gene: TRBV28; D gene: -; J gene: TRBJ1-1; clone size: -
CDR3 protein: CASGTRDRGIANEKLFF; CDR3 DNA: TGTGCTAGTGGTACCCGGGACAGGGGTATAGCTAATGAAAAACTGTTTTTT; V gene: TRBV12-5; D gene: TRBD1; J gene: TRBJ1-4; clone size: -
CDR3 protein: CASSPHEGDTQYF; CDR3 DNA: TGTGCCAGCTCACCACACGAGGGAGATACGCAGTATTTT; V gene: TRBV18; D gene: -; J gene: TRBJ2-3; clone size: -
CDR3 protein: CASSLGFSSGVYNEQFF; CDR3 DNA: TGTGCCAGCAGCTTAGGGTTTAGTAGCGGGGTTTACAATGAGCAGTTCTTC; V gene: TRBV11-2; D gene: TRBD2; J gene: TRBJ2-1; clone size: -
CDR3 protein: CASSQEYLLAEHKAGELFF; CDR3 DNA: TGTGCCAGCAGCCAAGAGTATCTGCTAGCGGAACATAAGGCCGGGGAGCTGTTTTTT; V gene: TRBV5-4; D gene: TRBD2; J gene: TRBJ2-2; clone size: once
CDR3 protein: CASSLASGQGGNTIYF; CDR3 DNA: TGTGCCAGCAGCTTAGCCAGCGGTCAGGGCGGAAACACCATATATTTT; V gene: TRBV7-9; D gene: -; J gene: TRBJ1-3; clone size: once
CDR3 protein: CASSFSRQGEYSNQPQHF; CDR3 DNA: TGTGCCAGCAGTTTTTCCAGACAGGGGGAGTATAGCAATCAGCCCCAGCATTTT; V gene: TRBV28; D gene: TRBD1; J gene: TRBJ1-5; clone size: -
CDR3 protein: CASSVDPGGYGYTF; CDR3 DNA: TGTGCCAGCAGCGTCGACCCAGGGGGGTATGGCTACACCTTC; V gene: TRBV9; D gene: TRBD1; J gene: TRBJ1-2; clone size: -
CDR3 protein: CASSLTGGWETQYF; CDR3 DNA: TGTGCCAGCAGCTTAACAGGGGGTTGGGAGACCCAGTACTTC; V gene: TRBV7-2; D gene: TRBD1; J gene: TRBJ2-5; clone size: -
CDR3 protein: CASSSGTSGSPRPYETQYF; CDR3 DNA: TGTGCCAGCAGCTCCGGGACTAGCGGGAGCCCCCGTCCGTATGAGACCCAGTACTTC; V gene: TRBV7-2; D gene: TRBD2; J gene: TRBJ2-5; clone size: -
CDR3 protein: CASSYDRTGGYEQYF; CDR3 DNA: TGTGCCAGCAGTTACGATCGGACAGGGGGTTACGAGCAGTACTTC; V gene: TRBV6-5; D gene: TRBD1; J gene: TRBJ2-7; clone size: -
CDR3 protein: CASSRPGQGAYGYTF; CDR3 DNA: TGTGCCAGCAGTCGACCCGGACAGGGCGCCTATGGCTACACCTTC; V gene: TRBV28; D gene: TRBD1; J gene: TRBJ1-2; clone size: -
CDR3 protein: CAWSDVATEDSPLHF; CDR3 DNA: TGTGCCTGGAGTGACGTCGCGACGGAGGATTCACCCCTCCACTTT; V gene: TRBV30; D gene: -; J gene: TRBJ1-6; clone size: -
CDR3 protein: CASSLIPLTRSYNEQFF; CDR3 DNA: TGTGCCAGCAGCTTAATCCCCTTAACCCGCTCCTACAATGAGCAGTTCTTC; V gene: TRBV7-2; D gene: -; J gene: TRBJ2-1; clone size: few
CDR3 protein: CASSPEGSGGAWVAKNIQYF; CDR3 DNA: TGCGCCAGCAGCCCGGAAGGGAGCGGGGGGGCCTGGGTTGCCAAAAACATTCAGTACTTC; V gene: TRBV5-1; D gene: TRBD2; J gene: TRBJ2-4; clone size: -
CDR3 protein: CASSLWRLNTGELFF; CDR3 DNA: TGTGCCAGCAGCTTATGGAGACTGAACACCGGGGAGCTGTTTTTT; V gene: TRBV5-8; D gene: -; J gene: TRBJ2-2; clone size: -
CDR3 protein: CASSPPSTDTQYF; CDR3 DNA: TGTGCCAGCTCACCCCCGAGCACAGATACGCAGTATTTT; V gene: TRBV18; D gene: -; J gene: TRBJ2-3; clone size: -
CDR3 protein: CASSLEDYYGYTF; CDR3 DNA: TGTGCCAGCAGCTTAGAGGACTACTATGGCTACACCTTC; V gene: TRBV7-9; D gene: -; J gene: TRBJ1-2; clone size: -
CDR3 protein: CASSPGISGYGYTF; CDR3 DNA: TGTGCCAGCAGCCCGGGGATTAGTGGCTATGGCTACACCTTC; V gene: TRBV6-4; D gene: -; J gene: TRBJ1-2; clone size: -
CDR3 protein: CATSRDRFGYTF; CDR3 DNA: TGTGCCACCAGCAGAGATCGCTTCGGCTACACCTTC; V gene: TRBV15; D gene: -; J gene: TRBJ1-2; clone size: -
CDR3 protein: CASSSGTGSVFF; CDR3 DNA: TGTGCCAGCAGTTCAGGGACAGGATCGGTGTTTTTT; V gene: TRBV6-6; D gene: TRBD1; J gene: TRBJ1-4; clone size: -
CDR3 protein: CASSRLAGEHEQYF; CDR3 DNA: TGCGCCAGCAGCCGGCTAGCGGGAGAGCACGAGCAGTACTTC; V gene: TRBV5-1; D gene: TRBD2; J gene: TRBJ2-7; clone size: -
CDR3 protein: CASSRMGSDYGYTF; CDR3 DNA: TGTGCCAGCAGCAGGATGGGGTCGGACTATGGCTACACCTTC; V gene: TRBV4-2; D gene: -; J gene: TRBJ1-2; clone size: -
CDR3 protein: CASSLALDKDTQYF; CDR3 DNA: TGTGCCAGCAGCTTGGCTCTAGATAAAGATACGCAGTATTTT; V gene: TRBV5-4; D gene: -; J gene: TRBJ2-3; clone size: -
CDR3 protein: CASSLYDPGPGANYGYTF; CDR3 DNA: TGTGCCAGCAGTTTATACGATCCGGGACCAGGGGCTAACTATGGCTACACCTTC; V gene: TRBV27; D gene: -; J gene: TRBJ1-2; clone size: -
CDR3 protein: CASSQGTGGPYEQYF; CDR3 DNA: TGTGCCAGCAGCCAAGGGACAGGGGGCCCCTACGAGCAGTACTTC; V gene: TRBV9; D gene: TRBD1; J gene: TRBJ2-7; clone size: -
CDR3 protein: CASSRQAINEKLFF; CDR3 DNA: TGTGCCAGCAGCCGACAGGCGATTAATGAAAAACTGTTTTTT; V gene: TRBV11-3; D gene: -; J gene: TRBJ1-4; clone size: -
CDR3 protein: CASSLTLYNEQFF; CDR3 DNA: TGTGCTAGCAGCTTAACGCTGTACAATGAGCAGTTCTTC; V gene: TRBV7-7; D gene: -; J gene: TRBJ2-1; clone size: -
CDR3 protein: CSFSGTGGYNEQFF; CDR3 DNA: TGCAGCTTTTCCGGGACAGGGGGATACAATGAGCAGTTCTTC; V gene: TRBV29-1; D gene: TRBD1; J gene: TRBJ2-1; clone size: -
CDR3 protein: CASSPPGGRVTGELFF; CDR3 DNA: TGTGCCAGCAGCCCCCCGGGCGGGAGGGTCACCGGGGAGCTGTTTTTT; V gene: TRBV7-2; D gene: TRBD2; J gene: TRBJ2-2; clone size: -
CDR3 protein: CATSRDMDRRFYSNQPQHF; CDR3 DNA: TGTGCCACCAGCAGGGACATGGACAGGAGGTTTTATAGCAATCAGCCCCAGCATTTT; V gene: TRBV15; D gene: TRBD1; J gene: TRBJ1-5; clone size: -
CDR3 protein: CASSQVWTGKNIQYF; CDR3 DNA: TGCGCCAGCAGCCAAGTTTGGACAGGGAAAAACATTCAGTACTTC; V gene: TRBV4-3; D gene: TRBD1; J gene: TRBJ2-4; clone size: -
CDR3 protein: CASSQDRTGIGSPLHF; CDR3 DNA: TGCGCCAGCAGCCAAGACCGGACAGGGATCGGTTCACCCCTCCACTTT; V gene: TRBV4-3; D gene: TRBD1; J gene: TRBJ1-6; clone size: -
CDR3 protein: CASSIRRALRGHTEAFF; CDR3 DNA: TGTGCCAGTAGTATACGACGGGCCCTCCGGGGGCACACTGAAGCTTTCTTT; V gene: TRBV19; D gene: -; J gene: TRBJ1-1; clone size: -
CDR3 protein: CASRRTGVVNEQYF; CDR3 DNA: TGTGCCAGCAGAAGGACAGGCGTTGTTAACGAGCAGTACTTC; V gene: TRBV27; D gene: TRBD1; J gene: TRBJ2-7; clone size: -
CDR3 protein: CASSQDSDRRRDEKLFF; CDR3 DNA: TGTGCCAGCAGCCAAGATTCTGACAGGCGCCGGGATGAAAAACTGTTTTTT; V gene: TRBV4-2; D gene: -; J gene: TRBJ1-4; clone size: -